Presented here are 18 T cell receptor beta chains from one specimen sequenced in a study of beta chain features in type 1 diabetes (dated by TCRdb to about 2018). Libraries came from the immunoSEQ multiplex PCR assay. The High Capacity cDNA Reverse Transcription Kit was used to reverse transcribe all of the isolated RNA, meaning that expressed TCRB transcripts were what got sequenced. TCRdb stores this immuneACCESS table with in-frame sequences only. Part of the clones is absent; in the studies checked, under half of the shortfall reflects unresolved V genes, and no reason is known for the rest. The sample table contains under 950,000 clones; only one count was recorded for 15% to 20% of them. The top ten hold around 0.02% of the sample. The specimen was naive CD4+ T cells from blood. According to the study, the label for this sample's cell subset or site signals: true naive CD4+ T cells. Receptor source: a woman younger than 30 in good health.

The rearrangement uses TRBV28 and TRBJ2-3; TRBD2 might be the D (5 bases). Trimming pared 8 bases from V and 1 base from J, leaving 10 bases between. Germline-derived CDR1 and CDR2 are MDHEN and SYDVKM. The CDR3 extends over 13 amino acids. The CDR3 spells CASQLGGTDTQYF. Here the CDR3 DNA reads TGTGCCAGCCAGCTCGGGGGCACAGATACGCAGTATTTT. Full variable domain (rest looked up from reference TRBV28 and TRBJ2-3): DVKVTQSSRYLVKRTGEKVFLECVQDMDHENMFWYRQDPGLGLRLIYFSYDVKMKEKGDIPEGYSVSREKKERFSLILESASTNQTSMYLCASQLGGTDTQYFGPGTRLTVL.

This chain joins TRBV29-1 and TRBJ2-3; D might be TRBD1 (6 bases). V was clipped by 7 bases and J by 2 bases, with 13 bases between them. The V gene's germline CDR1 is SQVTM and CDR2 ANQGSEA. The CDR3 is 13 amino acids. The chain's CDR3 is CSAYREPTDTQYF. The CDR3 region has the DNA TGCAGCGCCTACAGGGAACCCACAGATACGCAGTATTTT.

This clone was counted between two and nine times. The chain recombines TRBV5-1 with TRBJ2-3; weak D call: TRBD2 (6 bases). Germline V lookup: CDR1 SGHRS, CDR2 YFSETQ. Trimming took 0 bases from V and 3 from J, leaving 11 bases between them. The CDR3 totals 15 residues. CDR3 region: CASSLGGLRTDTQYF. CDR3 nucleotides: TGCGCCAGCAGCTTGGGGGGACTTCGGACAGATACGCAGTATTTT. The entire variable domain, with the rest obtained from reference TRBV5-1 and TRBJ2-3, is as follows: KAGVTQTPRYLIKTRGQQVTLSCSPISGHRSVSWYQQTPGQGLQFLFEYFSETQRNKGNFPGRFSGRQFSNSRSEMNVSTLELGDSALYLCASSLGGLRTDTQYFGPGTRLTVL.

The chain employs TRBV7-2 and TRBJ2-7; D remains unclear. The CDR3 covers 14 residues. Germline assignment: CDR1 SGHTA and CDR2 FQGNSA. Trimming pared 1 base from V and 3 bases from J, leaving 10 bases between. The CDR3 bases are TGTGCCAGCAGCTTAGAACGGATTGACTACGAGCAGTACTTC. It translates to CASSLERIDYEQYF. Full variable domain (remainder filled in from reference TRBV7-2 and TRBJ2-7): GAGVSQSPSNKVTEKGKDVELRCDPISGHTALYWYRQSLGQGLEFLIYFQGNSAPDKSGLPSDRFSAERTGGSVSTLTIQRTQQEDSAVYLCASSLERIDYEQYFGPGTRLTVT.

This clone has more than one count but fewer than ten. Mismatch with germline at one junction end may stem from a read error. This CDR3 reads CASSFGASAPQETQYF. The CDR3 DNA sequence: TGTGCTAGCAGCTTCGGTGCTAGCGCACCCCAAGAGACCCAGTACTTC. The chain recombines TRBV7-7 with TRBJ2-5, with a weak D call TRBD2 (6 bases). Germline V gives CDR1 SSHAT, CDR2 FNYEAQ (reference sequence). This CDR3 region has 16 residues.

The J gene is TRBJ2-2, the V gene TRBV27; 9 bases align to TRBD1. The CDR3 spans 16 residues. J gave up 6 bases and V 6 bases, and 11 bases lay outside the gene matches. The germline gives CDR1 MNHEY, CDR2 SMNVEV (reference sequence). The CDR3 sequence is CASRAIGTGLAGELFF. The CDR3 coding sequence is TGTGCCAGCAGAGCAATCGGGACAGGGCTGGCCGGGGAGCTGTTTTTT.

The chain has TRBV11-1 and TRBJ2-1; 10 bases fit TRBD2. V trimming: 0 bases; J trimming: 6 bases; junction bases outside the gene matches: 5. The CDR3 is 16 amino acids. Per germline, CDR1 SGHAT and CDR2 FQDESV (reference sequence). CDR3 residues: CASSLAPSGRVNEQFF. CDR3 in DNA: TGTGCCAGCAGCTTAGCCCCCAGCGGGAGGGTCAATGAGCAGTTCTTC.

This clone was detected only a few times. The V gene is TRBV21-1, the J gene TRBJ1-6; the DNA was not compared with TRBD1, the D call given in the table. TRBV21-1 is marked as a pseudogene. The CDR3 is made up of 14 amino acids. The CDR3 DNA follows: TGTGCCAGAGTTACAGGGGACTATAATTCACCCCTCCACTTT. This sequence encodes CARVTGDYNSPLHF.

This clone has more than one count but fewer than ten. V gene TRBV7-3 combines with J gene TRBJ2-5; no firm D call. This CDR3 has 12 amino acids. The ends were cut back, 1 base at V and 4 bases at J, with 4 bases in the middle. Germline CDR1 reads SGHTA; CDR2 reads FQGTGA. CDR3 in amino acids: CASSLRIETQYF. The CDR3 DNA follows: TGTGCCAGCAGCTTAAGGATAGAGACCCAGTACTTC.

This CDR3 is CASSQEMSMNTEAFF. CDR3 sequence (DNA): TGTGCCAGCAGCCAAGAAATGTCCATGAACACTGAAGCTTTCTTT. The chain carries TRBV4-2 and TRBJ1-1; D is undetermined. The V and J ends lost 0 bases and 0 bases respectively, with 8 bases between them. CDR1 and CDR2 from the germline V gene are LGHNA and YNFKEQ. The CDR3 has 15 residues.

This clone turned up a few times. The V call is TRBV9, the J call TRBJ2-3, with D perhaps being TRBD1 or TRBD2 (5 bases each). Trimming stripped 4 bases from V and 9 bases from J, with 15 bases between. The V gene's germline CDR1 is SGDLS and CDR2 YYNGEE. The CDR3 consists of 13 residues. CDR3 sequence: CASSTRLGVTQYF. For the CDR3, the DNA is TGTGCCAGCAGCACCCGTTTGGGGGTGACGCAGTATTTT.

The chain joins TRBV7-9 to TRBJ1-4; tentatively, D is TRBD1 (5 bases). This CDR3 comprises 14 residues. Trimming removed 5 bases from V and 9 bases from J, with 16 bases in between. The germline V gene encodes CDR1 SEHNR and CDR2 FQNEAQ (reference sequence). CDR3: CASSLGSDSQKLFF. For the CDR3, the DNA is TGTGCCAGCAGCCTCGGGTCCGACAGCCAAAAACTGTTTTTT.

The rearrangement uses TRBV4-3 and TRBJ2-7; D uncertain. Germline CDR1 is LGHNA and CDR2 is YSLEER. V dropped 1 base and J dropped 1 base, with 8 bases sitting between them. There are 14 residues in the CDR3. The CDR3 sequence: CASSQGFASYEQYF. The CDR3 coding sequence is TGCGCCAGCAGCCAAGGTTTCGCATCCTACGAGCAGTACTTC.

This clone has a handful of counts. J is TRBJ1-5 and V is TRBV11-1, with 7 bases matching TRBD1. Per germline, CDR1 SGHAT and CDR2 FQDESV (reference sequence). The CDR3 is made up of 15 amino acids. V trimming: 6 bases; J trimming: 3 bases; junction bases outside the gene matches: 8. As DNA, the CDR3 is TGTGCCAGCAGGCCCGACAGGGAAGACAATCAGCCCCAGCATTTT. Protein: CASRPDREDNQPQHF.

This clone was counted a few times. The chain has TRBV6-5 and TRBJ2-7, with TRBD1 identical over 7 bases. Germline V CDR1 and CDR2: MNHEY, SVGAGI. Trimming at V came to 7 bases and at J to 2 bases, leaving 8 bases not matched to a gene. CDR3 size: 14 residues. The CDR3 region has the DNA TGTGCCAGCACTGAAGACAGGGCTCCCTACGAGCAGTACTTC. It specifies CASTEDRAPYEQYF.

This clone was seen a handful of times. The V and J genes are TRBV19 and TRBJ1-2; 7 nucleotides align to TRBD1. Per the germline V gene, CDR1 is LNHDA and CDR2 is SQIVND (reference sequence). The trim removed 6 bases at V and 5 bases at J, leaving 15 bases unmatched. The CDR3 loop spans 16 amino acids. The DNA of the CDR3 is TGTGCCAGTAGCTCCGGGACAGAGCGCACTTGGTATGGCTACACCTTC. Its protein is CASSSGTERTWYGYTF.

In its sample, this clone was seen a few times. The chain employs TRBV4-3 and TRBJ1-5, with no clear D. V lost 1 base to trimming and J lost 11 bases, with 15 bases between them. This CDR3 has 14 residues. Per the germline V gene, CDR1 is LGHNA and CDR2 is YSLEER. CDR3 DNA sequence: TGCGCCAGCAGCCAAGGAGTGGGTCTTCGGTCCCAGCATTTT. It is translated as CASSQGVGLRSQHF.

The rearrangement uses TRBV21-1 and TRBJ2-2; the table's D call of TRBD2 was not tested on the DNA. TRBV21-1 is a recognized pseudogene. This CDR3 is 19 amino acids long. CDR3 in DNA: TGTGCCAGCAGTCGGAGGGAATCGAGTGCTCTTGGGTACACCGGGGAGCTGTTTTTT. Protein product: CASSRRESSALGYTGELFF.